These 13 T cell receptor beta chains came from one sample sequenced in a study of blood T cell repertoires in COVID-19 (dated by TCRdb to the early 2020s). The library relied on the immunoSEQ multiplex PCR assay. TCRdb stores this immuneACCESS table with in-frame sequences only. Part of the clones is absent; in the studies checked, under half of the shortfall reflects unresolved V genes, and no reason is known for the rest. This sample has under 100,000 clones in its table, and about 89% of those were observed once. The ten largest clones represent approximately 3.6% of the sample. Sequencing was performed on peripheral blood. The source is a woman in her 70s with acute or convalescent COVID-19.

The chain employs TRBV15 and TRBJ1-6, with a tentative D call TRBD1 (6 bases). V was shortened by 0 bases and J by 1 base, with 13 bases between the two germline ends. CDR1 is LNHNV and CDR2 is YYDKDF in the germline V gene (reference sequence). The CDR3 length is 18 residues. The CDR3 loop reads CATSRDHGGSSYNSPLHF. DNA of the CDR3: TGTGCCACCAGCAGAGATCATGGGGGCTCGTCCTATAATTCACCCCTCCACTTT.

CDR3 amino acids: CASSRGQGNYEQFF. The CDR3 nucleotides read TGTGCCAGTAGTAGAGGACAGGGGAATTATGAGCAGTTCTTC. V is TRBV19 and J is TRBJ2-1; TRBD1 matches 9 bases. Germline-derived CDR1 and CDR2 are LNHDA and SQIVND (reference sequence). The CDR3 is 14 residues long. V gave up 4 bases and J gave up 8 bases; unmatched junction bases: 6.

V usage is TRBV7-9 and J usage is TRBJ1-4; 7 bases are a match to TRBD1. This CDR3 contains 16 residues. Germline lookup yields CDR1 SEHNR and CDR2 FQNEAQ (reference sequence). The V and J ends lost 1 base and 5 bases, in that order; junction bases with no gene match: 7. The CDR3 DNA reads TGTGCCAGCAGCTTAGATGGGACAGTTAGGAATGAAAAACTGTTTTTT. It translates to CASSLDGTVRNEKLFF.

The CDR3: CASSFQGFVSPLHF. CDR3 DNA sequence: TGTGCCAGCAGTTTTCAGGGGTTTGTTTCACCCCTCCACTTT. The gene calls are TRBV27 and TRBJ1-6; possible D gene TRBD1, 6 bases. The germline V gene has CDR1 MNHEY and CDR2 SMNVEV (reference sequence). This CDR3 has 14 residues. V was pared by 3 bases and J by 9 bases, with 12 bases between.

This clone was observed once. V gene TRBV1 combines with J gene TRBJ2-7; no DNA check was done on the table's D call, TRBD1. TRBV1 is reported as a pseudogene. The CDR3 contains 16 residues. CDR3 sequence reads: CTSSQARGLLAYEQYV. CDR3 nucleotides: TGCACCAGCAGCCAGGCAAGGGGTCTTTTAGCCTACGAGCAGTACGTC.

This rearrangement joins TRBV11-2 to TRBJ2-1; the match to TRBD1 covers 8 bases. This CDR3 is built from 15 residues. V was pared by 6 bases and J by 2 bases, with 6 bases of the junction left unmatched. Germline assignment: CDR1 SGHAT and CDR2 FQNNGV. Written as DNA, the CDR3 is TGTGCCAGCAGGGGTGGGGACAGGCCCTACAATGAGCAGTTCTTC. It yields the protein CASRGGDRPYNEQFF.

The V and J genes are TRBV5-1 and TRBJ1-1, with 7 bases matching TRBD1. Trimming took 3 bases from V and 7 from J; bases not matched to a gene: 9. Per the germline V gene, CDR1 is SGHRS and CDR2 is YFSETQ. The CDR3 runs 14 residues. The CDR3 reads CASSSRTGGSEAFF. The CDR3 nucleotides are TGCGCCAGCAGCTCCCGGACAGGCGGTAGTGAAGCTTTCTTT.

The chain employs TRBV11-3 and TRBJ2-3, with D unclear. V was clipped by 5 bases and J by 9 bases, with 12 bases between them. Germline lookup yields CDR1 SGHNT and CDR2 YENEEA. The CDR3 spans 12 residues. The CDR3 DNA reads TGTGCCAGCAGCGTCGATGCTGGCACGCAGTATTTT. Protein product: CASSVDAGTQYF. Looking up the rest from reference TRBV11-3 and TRBJ2-3 gives the full variable domain: EAGVVQSPRYKIIEKKQPVAFWCNPISGHNTLYWYLQNLGQGPELLIRYENEEAVDDSQLPKDRFSAERLKGVDSTLKIQPAELGDSAVYLCASSVDAGTQYFGPGTRLTVL.

The V gene is TRBV6-5, the J gene TRBJ2-5, with D perhaps matching TRBD1 (5 bases). The CDR3 runs to 13 residues. Trimming took 7 bases from V and 2 from J, leaving 11 bases between them. Germline V gives CDR1 MNHEY, CDR2 SVGAGI. The CDR3 region has the DNA TGTGCCAGCACTAACCCAGGGCAAGAGACCCAGTACTTC. Encoded protein: CASTNPGQETQYF.

The chain has TRBV28 and TRBJ1-1, with D possibly being TRBD1 (6 bases). CDR1 is MDHEN, CDR2 SYDVKM, per germline. The CDR3 has 16 residues. The V end lost 11 bases, the J end lost 4 bases, and 26 bases lay between the germline ends. CDR3 protein: CAESPQGRAGGTEAFF. The CDR3 coding sequence is TGTGCCGAATCGCCACAGGGAAGGGCTGGGGGCACTGAAGCTTTCTTT.

The chain has TRBV2 and TRBJ2-2; 8 bases fit TRBD1. The germline V gene encodes CDR1 SNHLY and CDR2 FYNNEI. The V segment lost 6 bases and the J segment 1 base; nucleotides outside the gene matches: 4. The CDR3 is made up of 15 amino acids. The CDR3 DNA is TGTGCCAGCAGACGGGACAGGCAGAACACCGGGGAGCTGTTTTTT. It codes for CASRRDRQNTGELFF.

V is TRBV3-1 (or the pseudogene TRBV3-2) and J is TRBJ2-1; 8 bases line up with TRBD2. The J segment lost 10 bases and the V segment lost 3 bases, leaving 8 bases of the junction unmatched. The CDR3 is 14 residues long. Germline CDR1 and CDR2: LGHDT and YNNKEL (reference sequence). The CDR3 coding sequence is TGTGCCAGCAGCCAGAGCTACGTAGCGGGGGAGCAGTTCTTC. Its translation: CASSQSYVAGEQFF.

On this clone itself: One end of the junction is discordant with germline, which a read error may explain. This chain joins TRBV7-8 and TRBJ2-5; TRBD2 matches 12 bases. This CDR3 region has 14 residues. Germline assignment: CDR1 SGHVS and CDR2 FQNEAQ. The CDR3: CASSLAGGPETQYF. For the CDR3, the DNA is TGTGCCAGCAGCCTAGCGGGGGGGCCAGAGACCCAGTACTTC.